This T cell receptor beta chain is from a study of blood T cell repertoires in COVID-19. Study details: The United States, Italy and Spain supplied acute and convalescent COVID-19 samples.

Assay used: immunoSEQ multiplex PCR; TCRdb lists only in-frame clones, some missing. The sample lists approximately 180,000 clones, 76% occurring once. Those enrolled, adults aged about 18 to 95 years, came from 25 or so US areas. Participant-given clinical history determined each cohort assignment. CDR1 and CDR2 from the germline V gene are SQVTM and ANQGSEA. V was clipped by 3 bases and J by 3 bases, with 20 bases between them. The CDR3 loop spans 16 amino acids. Sequenced: PBMCs or T cells enriched from blood (not recorded which). This chain connects TRBV29-1 to TRBJ1-1; D might be TRBD1 (6 bases). The receptor was isolated from a woman in her forties or fifties with acute COVID-19. The DNA for the CDR3 is TGCAGCGTTGATAATCCGAGGAGGCAGGGGTACACTGAAGCTTTCTTT. It yields the protein CSVDNPRRQGYTEAFF. The complete variable domain, with remaining parts taken from reference TRBV29-1 and TRBJ1-1, reads SAVISQKPSRDICQRGTSLTIQCQVDSQVTMMFWYRQQPGQSLTLIATANQGSEATYESGFVIDKFPISRPNLTFSTLTVSNMSPEDSSIYLCSVDNPRRQGYTEAFFGQGTRLTVV.